Listed below are T cell receptor beta chains from one sample, sequenced in a study of T cells in narcolepsy. Profiled with immunoSEQ multiplex PCR; TCRdb holds only in-frame clones, not every one. The profile covers 25,000 to 35,000 clones, with roughly 77% appearing a single time and approximately 1% taken by the ten largest. The sample taken for sequencing was CD45RA- memory CD4+ T cells from PBMCs. These receptors all come from a human donor with narcolepsy. The CDR3 runs from the conserved cysteine through the conserved F or W. The D gene is left open where the match is weak. Size is stated for part of the rows, as once, few or many counts, or as a class when the clone is expanded.

abundance | j_gene | d_gene | v_gene | CDR3nt | CDR3aa
. | TRBJ1-2 | . | TRBV10-1 | TGCGCCAGCAGTATGGGTGCCAACTATGGCTACACCTTC | CASSMGANYGYTF
. | TRBJ2-3 | TRBD1 | TRBV7-2 | TGTGCCAGCAGCCCCGGGACAGGGGAAAACACAGATACGCAGTATTTT | CASSPGTGENTDTQYF
few | TRBJ1-5 | TRBD1 | TRBV19 | TGTGCCAGTAGTGGCGACTCCGGGACAGGGGATCAGCCCCAGCATTTT | CASSGDSGTGDQPQHF
. | TRBJ1-3 | . | TRBV6-5 | TGTGCCAGCAGTTACTCCAGGGATCACACCATATATTTT | CASSYSRDHTIYF
. | TRBJ1-3 | . | TRBV5-1 | TGCGCCAGCAGCTACCAGGGTTCTGGAAACACCATATATTTT | CASSYQGSGNTIYF
. | TRBJ1-2 | . | TRBV27 | TGTGCCAGCAGTGATAACTATGGCTACACCTTC | CASSDNYGYTF
. | TRBJ1-4 | . | TRBV5-4 | TGTGCCAGCAGCCCGGACCAGGGTACGGCTAATGAAAAACTGTTTTTT | CASSPDQGTANEKLFF
. | TRBJ1-2 | TRBD1 | TRBV6-5 | TGTGCCAGCAGACGTCCCGGGACAGTGGACACCTTC | CASRRPGTVDTF
. | TRBJ2-3 | TRBD1 | TRBV5-1 | TGCGCCAGCAGCTTACAGGGGAGCGCAGATACGCAGTATTTT | CASSLQGSADTQYF
. | TRBJ2-7 | . | TRBV11-3 | TGTGCCAGCAGCCCAGGACCAAGCTCCTACGAGCAGTACTTC | CASSPGPSSYEQYF
. | TRBJ1-4 | TRBD1 | TRBV6-1 | TGTGCCAGCAGTGTCGCAGGGGGCGATGAAAAACTGTTTTTT | CASSVAGGDEKLFF
. | TRBJ2-1 | TRBD2 | TRBV9 | TGTGCCAGCAGCACGCGGGAGAAGTCCTACAATGAGCAGTTCTTC | CASSTREKSYNEQFF
. | TRBJ1-5 | . | TRBV5-1 | TGCGCCAGCAGCTTGTCAGGGGATAACAATCAGCCCCAGCATTTT | CASSLSGDNNQPQHF